Each of the 14 T cell receptor beta chains below was sequenced from the same sample in a study of blood T cell repertoires in COVID-19. Some clones are missing from TCRdb's copy, which holds only in-frame ones; the method was immunoSEQ multiplex PCR. The sample consists of 100,000 or so clones, roughly four fifths of them appearing once. What was sequenced was peripheral blood. The receptor source for this set is a human donor in a cohort sampled during active COVID-19.

The gene calls are TRBV4-3 and TRBJ1-5; D is uncertain. This CDR3 is built from 13 residues. Trimming took off 2 bases at V and 11 bases at J, with 13 bases between the two ends. CDR1 and CDR2 from the germline V gene are LGHNA and YSLEER. The CDR3: CASSQSRVSTQHF. CDR3 DNA sequence: TGCGCCAGCAGCCAATCGCGGGTCAGTACCCAGCATTTT.

On this clone: One end of the junction does not line up with germline, which may come from a read error. The chain has TRBV5-4 and TRBJ1-2, with D maybe TRBD1 (6 bases). The germline CDR1 and CDR2 sequences are SGHNT and YYREEE (reference sequence). The CDR3 has 12 amino acids. CDR3 bases: TGTGCCCGCAGCTTGGGGGCGGGGGGCTACACCTTC. This translates into CARSLGAGGYTF.

V usage is TRBV5-6 and J usage is TRBJ2-7, with D possibly TRBD2 on 5 matching bases. CDR1 is SGHDT, CDR2 YYEEEE, per germline. The germline V and J ends were trimmed by 2 bases and 2 bases, with 11 bases remaining between them. The CDR3 covers 14 residues. The DNA for the CDR3 is TGTGCCAGCAGCTTAACCGGGAACACCTACGAGCAGTACTTC. Protein product: CASSLTGNTYEQYF.

V usage is TRBV30 and J usage is TRBJ1-1; tentatively, D is TRBD1 (5 bases). V lost 4 bases, J lost 6 bases, and 15 bases lay in between. This CDR3 comprises 13 residues. Per the germline V gene, CDR1 is GTSNPN and CDR2 is SVGIG (reference sequence). Here the CDR3 reads CAWTPGYRAEAFF. Here the CDR3 DNA reads TGTGCCTGGACTCCAGGGTATCGGGCTGAAGCTTTCTTT. Variable domain in full (rest from reference TRBV30 and TRBJ1-1): SQTIHQWPATLVQPVGSPLSLECTVEGTSNPNLYWYRQAAGRGLQLLFYSVGIGQISSEVPQNLSASRPQDRQFILSSKKLLLSDSGFYLCAWTPGYRAEAFFGQGTRLTVV.

This sequence joins TRBV7-2 and TRBJ2-7; 10 nucleotides agree with TRBD2. J gave up 3 bases and V 4 bases, and 6 bases lay outside the gene matches. This CDR3 spans 15 amino acids. Germline V CDR1 and CDR2: SGHTA, FQGNSA. CDR3 sequence: CASSSRTSGGYEQYF. The CDR3 bases are TGTGCCAGCAGCTCCCGGACTAGCGGAGGCTACGAGCAGTACTTC.

The rearrangement uses TRBV18 and TRBJ1-2; D is unresolved. V was cut by 2 bases and J by 4 bases, with 11 bases left in between. The germline gives CDR1 KGHSH, CDR2 LQKENI. This CDR3 has 14 amino acids. As DNA, the CDR3 is TGTGCCAGCTCACCATCGCAGATTATCTATGGCTACACCTTC. It yields the protein CASSPSQIIYGYTF.

The rearrangement links TRBV11-1 to TRBJ1-1; TRBD1 might be the D (5 bases). V was pared by 4 bases and J by 0 bases, with 15 bases between. CDR1 is SGHAT, CDR2 FQDESV, per germline (reference sequence). CDR3 length: 16 residues. CDR3 in DNA: TGTGCCAGCAGCTCCCACCAGACAGCCATGAACACTGAAGCTTTCTTT. This sequence encodes CASSSHQTAMNTEAFF.

The chain uses TRBV4-3 and TRBJ1-6; TRBD1 aligns across 8 bases. Germline CDR1 reads LGHNA; CDR2 reads YSLEER. This CDR3 spans 16 amino acids. V shed 1 base, J shed 6 bases, and the junction held 5 bases outside the gene matches. CDR3 DNA: TGCGCCAGCAGCCAAGGGGGAGACAGGGGTAATTCACCCCTCCACTTT. Its translation is CASSQGGDRGNSPLHF.

J is TRBJ1-1 and V is TRBV2; maybe TRBD1 (6 bases). The germline V gene has CDR1 SNHLY and CDR2 FYNNEI. CDR3 length: 13 amino acids. V was trimmed by 11 bases and J by 5 bases, leaving 18 bases between them. The CDR3 DNA follows: TGTGCCGGGAGAAACAGGGTTGGAACTGAAGCTTTCTTT. Translated: CAGRNRVGTEAFF.

The CDR3 DNA sequence: TGCGCCAGCTCATTAGTGGCGGGCAACAATGAGCAGTTCTTC. Protein: CASSLVAGNNEQFF. This rearrangement joins TRBV5-1 to TRBJ2-1, with D tentatively TRBD2 (5 bases). In germline, CDR1 is SGHRS, CDR2 YFSETQ. CDR3 length: 14 amino acids. V shed 7 bases and J shed 5 bases, with 16 bases lying between them. Looking up the rest from reference TRBV5-1 and TRBJ2-1 gives the full variable domain: KAGVTQTPRYLIKTRGQQVTLSCSPISGHRSVSWYQQTPGQGLQFLFEYFSETQRNKGNFPGRFSGRQFSNSRSEMNVSTLELGDSALYLCASSLVAGNNEQFFGPGTRLTVL.

This clone appeared once. This chain links TRBV7-3 with TRBJ2-5, with D unresolved. Trimming cost V 3 bases and J 1 base, with 6 bases left between them. Germline V gene sequence: CDR1 SGHTA, CDR2 FQGTGA. The CDR3 covers 13 residues. Here the CDR3 reads CASSLSFQETQYF. The CDR3 DNA reads TGTGCCAGCAGCTTGAGCTTCCAAGAGACCCAGTACTTC.

The chain is built from TRBV12-5 and TRBJ1-5, with 10 bases fitting TRBD1. The ends lost 7 bases at V and 1 base at J; junction bases unmatched: 10. The CDR3 totals 17 residues. CDR1 is LGHNT, CDR2 FRNRAP, per germline. The CDR3 DNA is TGTGCTAGTGCCCGGGGGGACAGGGGATTAAGCAATCAGCCCCAGCATTTT. This encodes CASARGDRGLSNQPQHF.

The chain has TRBV4-3 and TRBJ1-1, with D uncertain. Trimming shortened V by 0 bases and J by 4 bases, and 9 bases separated the two germline ends. The CDR3 extends over 14 amino acids. Germline V CDR1 and CDR2: LGHNA, YSLEER. The CDR3 region is CASSQDTGTTEAFF. The CDR3 nucleotides read TGCGCCAGCAGCCAAGACACGGGAACCACTGAAGCTTTCTTT.

V is TRBV16 and J is TRBJ1-5, with 9 bases that match TRBD1. Trimming took 2 bases from V and 2 from J; bases not matched to a gene: 1. The germline gives CDR1 KGHSY, CDR2 FQNENV. The CDR3 is 15 amino acids. The CDR3: CASSQGTGRNQPQHF. CDR3 DNA sequence: TGTGCCAGCAGCCAAGGGACAGGGCGCAATCAGCCCCAGCATTTT.